The clone carrying this T cell receptor (beta chain) was counted between two and nine times. Its antigen remains unidentified. The source of the sample is a study of beta chain features in type 1 diabetes. At the level of the study: Cell yields, gender and age were comparable in patients and healthy donors. Broader study findings: Type 1 diabetes patients had TCRB CDR3s that were shorter (moderately but significantly so) in all four CD4+ subsets. The study found that naive, central memory and Treg TCRB repertoires appeared more similar in patients than in healthy donors.

V lost 4 bases, J lost 5 bases, and 9 bases lay in between. The V gene's germline CDR1 is SEHNR and CDR2 FQNEAQ (reference sequence). CDR3 length: 12 amino acids. The collection from each donor was one heparinised blood draw averaging roughly 100 mL. Each of the CD4+ naive, central memory, regulatory and stem cell-like memory populations was sorted via CD45RO/CCR7/CD25/CD127/CD95/CD27. As every portion of the isolated RNA was reverse transcribed, the sequencing read expressed TCRB transcripts. Clones were sequenced by immunoSEQ multiplex PCR, and TCRdb holds only the in-frame ones, with some missing. The sample shows 500,000 to 800,000 clones, roughly 12% of them seen only once.

The TCR comes from a man aged 30 to 45 with type 1 diabetes. Material for sequencing was naive CD4+ T cells from blood. The rearrangement uses TRBV7-9 and TRBJ2-7; no definite D call. The CDR3 reads CASSSKVHEQYF. DNA for the CDR3: TGTGCCAGCAGCTCAAAGGTCCACGAGCAGTACTTC.